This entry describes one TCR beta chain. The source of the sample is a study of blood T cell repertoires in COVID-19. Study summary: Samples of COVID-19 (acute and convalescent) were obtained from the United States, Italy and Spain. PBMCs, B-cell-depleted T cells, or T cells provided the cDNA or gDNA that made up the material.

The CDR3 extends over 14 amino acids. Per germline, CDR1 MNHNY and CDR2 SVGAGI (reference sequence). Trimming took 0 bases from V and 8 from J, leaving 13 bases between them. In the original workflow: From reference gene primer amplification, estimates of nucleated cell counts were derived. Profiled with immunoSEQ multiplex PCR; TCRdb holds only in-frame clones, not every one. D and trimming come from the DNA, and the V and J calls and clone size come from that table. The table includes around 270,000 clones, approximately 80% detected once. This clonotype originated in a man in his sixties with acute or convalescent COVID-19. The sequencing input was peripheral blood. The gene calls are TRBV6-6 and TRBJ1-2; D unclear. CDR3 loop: CASSYSVEGGGYTF. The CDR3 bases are TGTGCCAGCAGTTACTCGGTCGAGGGTGGGGGCTACACCTTC.